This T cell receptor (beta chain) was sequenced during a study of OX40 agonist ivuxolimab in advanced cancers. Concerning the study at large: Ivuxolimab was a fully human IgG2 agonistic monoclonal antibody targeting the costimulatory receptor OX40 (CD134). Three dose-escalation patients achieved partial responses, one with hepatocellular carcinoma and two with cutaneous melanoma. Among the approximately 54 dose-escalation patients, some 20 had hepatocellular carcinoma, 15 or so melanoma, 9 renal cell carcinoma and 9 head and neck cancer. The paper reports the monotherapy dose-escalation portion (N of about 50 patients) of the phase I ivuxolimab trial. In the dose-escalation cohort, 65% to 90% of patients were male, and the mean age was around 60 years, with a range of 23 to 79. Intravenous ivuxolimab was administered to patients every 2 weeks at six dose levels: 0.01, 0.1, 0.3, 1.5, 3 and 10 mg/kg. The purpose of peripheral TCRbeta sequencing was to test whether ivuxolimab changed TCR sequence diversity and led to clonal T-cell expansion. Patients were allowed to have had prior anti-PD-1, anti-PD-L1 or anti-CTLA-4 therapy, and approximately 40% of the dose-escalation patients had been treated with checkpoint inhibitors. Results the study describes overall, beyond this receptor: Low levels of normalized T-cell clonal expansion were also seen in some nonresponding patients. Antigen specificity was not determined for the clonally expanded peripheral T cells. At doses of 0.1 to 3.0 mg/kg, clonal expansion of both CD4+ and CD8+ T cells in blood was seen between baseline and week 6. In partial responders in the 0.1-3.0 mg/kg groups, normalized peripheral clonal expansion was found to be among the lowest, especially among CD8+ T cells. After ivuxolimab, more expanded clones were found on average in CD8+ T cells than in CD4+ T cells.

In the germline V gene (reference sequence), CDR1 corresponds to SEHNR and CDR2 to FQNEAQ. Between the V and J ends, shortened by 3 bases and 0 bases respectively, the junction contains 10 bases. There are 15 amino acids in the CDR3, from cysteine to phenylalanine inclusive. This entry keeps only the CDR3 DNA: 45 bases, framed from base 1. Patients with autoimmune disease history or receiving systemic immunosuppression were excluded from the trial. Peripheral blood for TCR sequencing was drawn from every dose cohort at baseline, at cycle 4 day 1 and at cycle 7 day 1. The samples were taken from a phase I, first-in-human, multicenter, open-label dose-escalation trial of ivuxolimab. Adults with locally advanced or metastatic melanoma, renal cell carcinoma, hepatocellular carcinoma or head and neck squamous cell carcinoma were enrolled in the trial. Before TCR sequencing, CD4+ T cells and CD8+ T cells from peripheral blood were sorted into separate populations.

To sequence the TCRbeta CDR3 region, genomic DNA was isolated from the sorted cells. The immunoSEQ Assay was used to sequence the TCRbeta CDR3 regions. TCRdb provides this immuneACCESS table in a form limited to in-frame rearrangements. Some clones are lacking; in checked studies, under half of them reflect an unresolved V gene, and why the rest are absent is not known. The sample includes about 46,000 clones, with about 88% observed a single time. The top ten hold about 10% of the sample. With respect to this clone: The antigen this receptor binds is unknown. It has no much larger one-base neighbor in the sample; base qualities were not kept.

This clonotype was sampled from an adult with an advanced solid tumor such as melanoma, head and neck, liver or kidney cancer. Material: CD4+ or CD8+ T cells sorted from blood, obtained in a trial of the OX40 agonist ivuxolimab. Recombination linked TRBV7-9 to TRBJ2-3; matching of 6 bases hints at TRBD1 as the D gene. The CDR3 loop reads CASSFRDKSTDTQYF. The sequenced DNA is TGTGCCAGCAGCTTCCGGGACAAGAGCACAGATACGCAGTATTTT.